This TCR beta chain comes out of a study of T cell repertoires in urothelial bladder cancer (dated by TCRdb to the late 2010s). Regarding the study in general: Of the 12 resected lesions, three were clinical stage cT0, three were cTa, three were cT1, and three were cT2 or greater. TCR repertoire clonality in bladder tumors was compared with TCR repertoire clonality in benign bladder inflammation. Eleven to twelve patients who had bladder lesions and were undergoing transurethral resection were prospectively identified. About 11 resected bladder lesions, consisting of urothelial carcinoma (UC+) and benign (UC-) specimens, were examined. Study-wide findings and limitations: A single T-cell clone reached up to about 17% of infiltrating lymphocytes in carcinoma specimens, compared with 1.5% to 2% in benign specimens. Urothelial carcinoma specimens had a median of about 6,000 T cells, fewer than the median of around 26,000 seen in benign specimens. The median percentage of tumor infiltrating lymphocytes was about 2% in carcinoma specimens and over 9.5% in benign specimens.

This clone qualifies as medium-sized (0.01 to 0.1%). It lacks a known antigen. No per-base quality is available; no much larger clone lies one base away. The germline V end is reduced by 0 bases and the J end by 4 bases; junction bases left unmatched: 6. In the germline V gene, CDR1 corresponds to SGHRS and CDR2 to YFSETQ. Including cysteine and phenylalanine, the CDR3 has 15 amino acids. The read is trimmed to its CDR3 DNA, 45 bases read in frame from base 1. Bladder lesion specimens were obtained at transurethral resection and were stored at -80C. From bladder specimens obtained at transurethral resection, DNA was extracted. The TCR beta chain CDR3 region was sequenced with the immunoSEQ assay. The paper's processing steps were these. T-cell fraction, clonal dominance and maximum TCR clone frequency were calculated for each specimen. TCRdb holds this immuneACCESS table with in-frame rearrangements only. Some clones are missing; in checked studies, unresolved V genes explain under half, and the rest has no known cause. V and J calls and clone size are copied from that table; D and trimming were computed from the DNA. This sample has over 10,000 clones in its table, and 66% of those were observed once. Of the sample, around 9% falls within the top ten clones.

The receptor chain draws on TRBV5-1 and TRBJ1-1; TRBD1 matches 7 bases in the middle. Sequenced sample: tumor-infiltrating cells from bladder cancer. This clonotype originated in a human donor with urothelial carcinoma. DNA sequence: TGCGCCAGCAGCTTGGGACAGGGCTCGAGCACTGAAGCTTTCTTT. Its translation reads: CASSLGQGSSTEAFF.